Sequencing of this TCR beta chain was carried out in a study of T cell changes during pregnancy in multiple sclerosis. Trimming left V 4 bases short and J 11 bases short, with 14 bases between. Looked up from germline, CDR1 is MNHNS and CDR2 is SASEGT. The CDR3 length is 12 residues. TCRdb's table, derived via immunoSEQ multiplex PCR, lists solely in-frame clones and lacks some. The sample has under 130,000 clones; roughly 90% are singletons. Sequencing used peripheral blood, obtained after pregnancy. The sequence was collected from a female donor with multiple sclerosis, enrolled in a pregnancy study. The V and J genes are TRBV6-1 and TRBJ1-1, with D tentatively TRBD1 (5 bases). The CDR3 DNA reads TGTGCCAGCAGTGGGCTCGAGGGACTGGCTTTCTTT. Translating it yields CASSGLEGLAFF.